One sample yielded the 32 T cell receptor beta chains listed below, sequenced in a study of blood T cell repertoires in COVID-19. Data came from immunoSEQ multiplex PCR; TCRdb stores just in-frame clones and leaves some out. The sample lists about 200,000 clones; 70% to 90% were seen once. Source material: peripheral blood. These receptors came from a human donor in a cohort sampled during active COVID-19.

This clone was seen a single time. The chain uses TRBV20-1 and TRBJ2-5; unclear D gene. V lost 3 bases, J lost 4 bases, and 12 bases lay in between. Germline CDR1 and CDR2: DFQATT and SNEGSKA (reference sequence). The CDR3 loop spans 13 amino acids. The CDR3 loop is CSASLPAGETQYF. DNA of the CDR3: TGCAGTGCTAGTCTTCCTGCCGGAGAGACCCAGTACTTC.

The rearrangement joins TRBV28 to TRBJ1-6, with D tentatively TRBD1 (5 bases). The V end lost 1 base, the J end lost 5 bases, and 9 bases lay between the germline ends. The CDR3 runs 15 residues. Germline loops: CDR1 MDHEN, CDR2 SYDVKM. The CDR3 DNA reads TGTGCCAGCAGTTTATTCGCCAGGGATAATTCACCCCTCCACTTT. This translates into CASSLFARDNSPLHF.

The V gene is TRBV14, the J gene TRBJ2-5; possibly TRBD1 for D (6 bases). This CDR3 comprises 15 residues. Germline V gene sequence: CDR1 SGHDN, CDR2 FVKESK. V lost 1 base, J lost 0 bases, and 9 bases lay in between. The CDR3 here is CASSQVGGYQETQYF. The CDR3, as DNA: TGTGCCAGCAGCCAAGTAGGGGGATACCAAGAGACCCAGTACTTC.

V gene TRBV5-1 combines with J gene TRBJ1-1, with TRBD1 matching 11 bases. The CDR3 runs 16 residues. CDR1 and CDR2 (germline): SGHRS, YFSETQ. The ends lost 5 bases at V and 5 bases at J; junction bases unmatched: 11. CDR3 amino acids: CASRDPGQGDWTEAFF. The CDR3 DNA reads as TGCGCCAGCAGGGACCCGGGACAGGGGGATTGGACTGAAGCTTTCTTT.

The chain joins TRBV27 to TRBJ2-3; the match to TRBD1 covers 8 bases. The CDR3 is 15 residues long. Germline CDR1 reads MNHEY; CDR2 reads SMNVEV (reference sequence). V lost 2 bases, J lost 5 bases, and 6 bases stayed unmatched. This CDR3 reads CASSLITRGQDTQYF. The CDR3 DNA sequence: TGTGCCAGCAGTTTAATCACCAGGGGGCAAGATACGCAGTATTTT.

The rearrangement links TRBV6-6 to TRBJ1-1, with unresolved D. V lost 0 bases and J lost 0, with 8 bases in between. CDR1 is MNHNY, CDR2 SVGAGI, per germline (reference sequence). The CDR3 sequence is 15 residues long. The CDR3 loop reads CASSYSSEVNTEAFF. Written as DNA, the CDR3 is TGTGCCAGCAGTTACTCGTCGGAGGTGAACACTGAAGCTTTCTTT.

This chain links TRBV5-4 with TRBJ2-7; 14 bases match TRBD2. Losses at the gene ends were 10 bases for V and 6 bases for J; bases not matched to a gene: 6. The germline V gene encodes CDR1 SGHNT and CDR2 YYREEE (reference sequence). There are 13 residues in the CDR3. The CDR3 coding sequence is TGTGCCGGGGGACTAGCGGGGGTTGGCGAGCAGTACTTC. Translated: CAGGLAGVGEQYF. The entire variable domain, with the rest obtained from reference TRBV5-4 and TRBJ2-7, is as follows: ETGVTQSPTHLIKTRGQQVTLRCSSQSGHNTVSWYQQALGQGPQFIFQYYREEENGRGNFPPRFSGLQFPNYSSELNVNALELDDSALYLCAGGLAGVGEQYFGPGTRLTVT.

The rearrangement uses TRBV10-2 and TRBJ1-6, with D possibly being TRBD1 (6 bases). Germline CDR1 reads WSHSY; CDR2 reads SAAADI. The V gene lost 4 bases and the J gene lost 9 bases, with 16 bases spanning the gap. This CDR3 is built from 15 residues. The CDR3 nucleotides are TGCGCCAGCAGTGTAACGCCGGCAGGGGTTTCACCCCTCCACTTT. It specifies CASSVTPAGVSPLHF.

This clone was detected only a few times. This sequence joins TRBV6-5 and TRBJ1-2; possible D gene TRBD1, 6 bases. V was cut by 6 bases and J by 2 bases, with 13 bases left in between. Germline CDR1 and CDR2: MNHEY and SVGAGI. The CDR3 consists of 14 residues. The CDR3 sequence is CASSDEGGNYGYTF. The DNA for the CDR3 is TGTGCCAGCAGCGATGAGGGGGGGAACTATGGCTACACCTTC.

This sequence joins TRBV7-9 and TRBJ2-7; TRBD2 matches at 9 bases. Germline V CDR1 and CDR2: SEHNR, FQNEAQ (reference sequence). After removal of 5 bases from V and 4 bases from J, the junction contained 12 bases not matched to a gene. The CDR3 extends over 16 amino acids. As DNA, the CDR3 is TGTGCCAGCAGCATAGGGTGGCTAGCGGGGCATTACGAGCAGTACTTC. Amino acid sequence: CASSIGWLAGHYEQYF.

The CDR3 DNA follows: TGTGCCAGCAGCCCAAGGGGTCGTGTGCAGTTCTTC. It codes for CASSPRGRVQFF. The chain is built from TRBV11-2 and TRBJ2-1; tentative D call: TRBD1 (5 bases). Looked up from germline, CDR1 is SGHAT and CDR2 is FQNNGV. Between the trimmed V and J ends, which lost 5 bases and 12 bases, there was a span of 14 bases. This CDR3 region has 12 residues.

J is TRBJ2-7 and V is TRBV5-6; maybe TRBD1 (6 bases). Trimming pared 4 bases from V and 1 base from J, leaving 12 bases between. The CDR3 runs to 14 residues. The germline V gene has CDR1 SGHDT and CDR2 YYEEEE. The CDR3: CASSGGDRSYEQYF. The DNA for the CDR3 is TGTGCCAGCAGCGGGGGAGACAGGTCCTACGAGCAGTACTTC.

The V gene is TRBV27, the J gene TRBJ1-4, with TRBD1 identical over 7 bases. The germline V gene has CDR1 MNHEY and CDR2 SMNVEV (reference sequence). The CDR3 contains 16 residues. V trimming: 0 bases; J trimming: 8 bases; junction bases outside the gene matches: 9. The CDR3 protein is CASSLSATGFGEKLFF. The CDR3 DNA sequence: TGTGCCAGCAGTTTATCAGCGACAGGGTTTGGAGAAAAACTGTTTTTT.

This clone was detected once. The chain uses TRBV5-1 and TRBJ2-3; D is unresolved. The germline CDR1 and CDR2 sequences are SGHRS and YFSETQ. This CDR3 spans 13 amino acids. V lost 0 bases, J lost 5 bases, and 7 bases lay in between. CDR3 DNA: TGCGCCAGCAGCTTGGCCTTCTTAGATACGCAGTATTTT. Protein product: CASSLAFLDTQYF. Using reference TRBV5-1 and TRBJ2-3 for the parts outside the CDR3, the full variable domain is KAGVTQTPRYLIKTRGQQVTLSCSPISGHRSVSWYQQTPGQGLQFLFEYFSETQRNKGNFPGRFSGRQFSNSRSEMNVSTLELGDSALYLCASSLAFLDTQYFGPGTRLTVL.

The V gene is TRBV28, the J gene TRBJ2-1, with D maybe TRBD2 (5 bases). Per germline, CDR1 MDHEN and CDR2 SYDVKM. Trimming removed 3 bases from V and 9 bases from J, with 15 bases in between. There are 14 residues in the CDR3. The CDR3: CASSLTPGLTEQFF. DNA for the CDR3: TGTGCCAGCAGTTTGACCCCTGGACTCACTGAGCAGTTCTTC.

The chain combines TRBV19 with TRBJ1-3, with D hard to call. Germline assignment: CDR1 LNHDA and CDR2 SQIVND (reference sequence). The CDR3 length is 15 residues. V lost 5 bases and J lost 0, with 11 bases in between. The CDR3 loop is CASSHRQSSGNTIYF. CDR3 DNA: TGTGCCAGTAGTCATCGACAAAGCTCTGGAAACACCATATATTTT.

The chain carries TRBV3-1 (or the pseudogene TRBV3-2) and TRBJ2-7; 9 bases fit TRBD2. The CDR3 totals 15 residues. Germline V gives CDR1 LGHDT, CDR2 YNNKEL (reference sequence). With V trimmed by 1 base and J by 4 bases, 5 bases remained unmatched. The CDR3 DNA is TGTGCCAGCAGCCAAGCAGCGGGAGGAAGATACGAGCAGTACTTC. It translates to CASSQAAGGRYEQYF.

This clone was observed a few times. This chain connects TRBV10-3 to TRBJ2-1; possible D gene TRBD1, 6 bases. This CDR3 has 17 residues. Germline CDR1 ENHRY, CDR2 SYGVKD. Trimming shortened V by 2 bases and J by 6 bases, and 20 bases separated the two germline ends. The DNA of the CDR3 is TGTGCCATCAGTGAGGGGGGCCGCAGGGTTCCCGCCAATGAGCAGTTCTTC. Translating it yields CAISEGGRRVPANEQFF.

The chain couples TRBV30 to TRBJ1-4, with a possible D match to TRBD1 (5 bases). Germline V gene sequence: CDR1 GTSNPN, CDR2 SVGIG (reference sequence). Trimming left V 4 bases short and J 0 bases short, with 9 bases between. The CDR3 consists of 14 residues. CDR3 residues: CAWNQGSTNEKLFF. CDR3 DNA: TGTGCCTGGAACCAGGGTTCAACTAATGAAAAACTGTTTTTT.

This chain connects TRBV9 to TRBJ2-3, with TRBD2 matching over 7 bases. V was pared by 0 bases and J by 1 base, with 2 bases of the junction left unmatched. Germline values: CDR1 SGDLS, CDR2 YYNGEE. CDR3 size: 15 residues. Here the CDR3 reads CASSVELAGTDTQYF. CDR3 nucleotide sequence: TGTGCCAGCAGCGTAGAGCTAGCGGGCACAGATACGCAGTATTTT.

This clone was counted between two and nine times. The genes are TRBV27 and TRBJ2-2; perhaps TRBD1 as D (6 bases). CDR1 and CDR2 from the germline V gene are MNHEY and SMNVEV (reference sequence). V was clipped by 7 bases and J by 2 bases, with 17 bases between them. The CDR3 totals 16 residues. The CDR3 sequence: CASKQGRLVNTGELFF. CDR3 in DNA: TGTGCCAGCAAACAGGGAAGGCTGGTTAACACCGGGGAGCTGTTTTTT.

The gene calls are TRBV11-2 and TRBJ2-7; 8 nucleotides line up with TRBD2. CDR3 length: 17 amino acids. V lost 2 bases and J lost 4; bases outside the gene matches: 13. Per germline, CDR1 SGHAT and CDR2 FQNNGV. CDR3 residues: CASSLPLRAGVVYEQYF. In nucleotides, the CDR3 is TGTGCCAGCAGCTTACCCCTCCGAGCGGGAGTGGTATACGAGCAGTACTTC.

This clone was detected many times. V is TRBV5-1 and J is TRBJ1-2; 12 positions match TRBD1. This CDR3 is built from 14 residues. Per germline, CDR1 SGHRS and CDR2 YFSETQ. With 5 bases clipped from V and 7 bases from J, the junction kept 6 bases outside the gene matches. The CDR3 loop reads CASRPGQGARGYTF. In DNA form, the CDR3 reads TGCGCCAGCAGACCGGGACAGGGGGCGCGTGGCTACACCTTC.

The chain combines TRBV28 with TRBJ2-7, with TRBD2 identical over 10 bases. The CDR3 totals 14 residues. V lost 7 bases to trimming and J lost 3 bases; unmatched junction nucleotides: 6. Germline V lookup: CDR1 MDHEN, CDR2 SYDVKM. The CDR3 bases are TGTGCCAGCACAACGGCTAGCGGGAGCTACGAGCAGTACTTC. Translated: CASTTASGSYEQYF.

CDR3 in amino acids: CASRETDARYGYTF. The CDR3, as DNA: TGTGCCAGCAGAGAGACCGACGCGAGGTATGGCTACACCTTC. The chain couples TRBV11-2 to TRBJ1-2; no firm D call. V gave up 6 bases and J gave up 5 bases, with 16 bases separating them. The germline CDR1 and CDR2 sequences are SGHAT and FQNNGV. This CDR3 spans 14 amino acids.

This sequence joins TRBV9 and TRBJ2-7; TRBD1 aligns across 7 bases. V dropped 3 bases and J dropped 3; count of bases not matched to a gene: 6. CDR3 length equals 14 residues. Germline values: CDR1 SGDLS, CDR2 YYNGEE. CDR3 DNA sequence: TGTGCCAGCAGCGCCGGGACAGCGAACTACGAGCAGTACTTC. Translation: CASSAGTANYEQYF. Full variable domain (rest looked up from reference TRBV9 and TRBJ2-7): DSGVTQTPKHLITATGQRVTLRCSPRSGDLSVYWYQQSLDQGLQFLIQYYNGEERAKGNILERFSAQQFPDLHSELNLSSLELGDSALYFCASSAGTANYEQYFGPGTRLTVT.

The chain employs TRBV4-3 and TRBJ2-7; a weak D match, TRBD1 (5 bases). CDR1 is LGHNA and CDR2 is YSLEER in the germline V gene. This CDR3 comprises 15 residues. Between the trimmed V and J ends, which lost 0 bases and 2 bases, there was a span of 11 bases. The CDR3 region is CASSQDSTVTYEQYF. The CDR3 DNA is TGCGCCAGCAGCCAAGATTCGACAGTAACCTACGAGCAGTACTTC.

The CDR3, as DNA: TGTGCCAGCAGTACCCCAGGGGCGGGGGGGCCCCAGCATTTT. Residues: CASSTPGAGGPQHF. The chain employs TRBV28 and TRBJ1-5; TRBD1 is a possible D gene (6 bases). Germline V gene data show CDR1 as MDHEN and CDR2 as SYDVKM. V was trimmed by 5 bases and J by 9 bases, leaving 17 bases between them. This CDR3 has 14 residues.

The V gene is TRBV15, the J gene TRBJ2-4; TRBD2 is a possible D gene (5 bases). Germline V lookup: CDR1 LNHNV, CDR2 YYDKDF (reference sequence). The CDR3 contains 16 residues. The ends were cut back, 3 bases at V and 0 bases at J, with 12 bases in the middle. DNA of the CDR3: TGTGCCACCAGCAGGGACCATGGACTAGCCAAAAACATTCAGTACTTC. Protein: CATSRDHGLAKNIQYF.

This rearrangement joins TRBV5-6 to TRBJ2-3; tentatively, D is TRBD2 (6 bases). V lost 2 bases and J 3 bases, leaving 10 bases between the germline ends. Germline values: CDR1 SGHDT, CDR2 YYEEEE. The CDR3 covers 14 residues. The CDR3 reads CASSLLARTDTQYF. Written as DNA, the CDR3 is TGTGCCAGCAGCTTACTAGCTAGGACAGATACGCAGTATTTT.

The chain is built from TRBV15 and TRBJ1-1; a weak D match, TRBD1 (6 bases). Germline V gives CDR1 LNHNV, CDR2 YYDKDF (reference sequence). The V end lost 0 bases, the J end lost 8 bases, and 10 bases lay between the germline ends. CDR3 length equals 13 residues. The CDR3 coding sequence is TGTGCCACCAGCAGAGATCTTGGGACAGAAGCTTTCTTT. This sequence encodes CATSRDLGTEAFF.

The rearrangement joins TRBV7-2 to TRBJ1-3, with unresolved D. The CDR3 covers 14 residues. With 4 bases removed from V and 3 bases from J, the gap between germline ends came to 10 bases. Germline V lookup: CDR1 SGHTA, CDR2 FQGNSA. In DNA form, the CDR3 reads TGTGCCAGCAGCTCGCAGACTGGTGGAAACACCATATATTTT. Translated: CASSSQTGGNTIYF.